This TCR beta chain came from a study of cytomegalovirus exposure and HLA in healthy donors (dated by TCRdb to the late 2010s). Regarding the complete study: The 666 repertoires of the first cohort and the roughly 120 validation repertoires were produced on the same platform, according to a later analysis. To predict cytomegalovirus infection status, the study combined high-throughput TCR immunosequencing, statistical association of individual TCRs with disease status, and machine learning. Along with the approximately 700-subject first cohort, a separate validation cohort of roughly 110 different subjects was used. The study was designed to test whether signatures of past pathogen exposure could be identified by cataloging public T cell receptors. Results and caveats for the whole study, not just this receptor: Most TCR sequences were observed very rarely across donors, whereas some public TCRs were present in many individuals. Cytomegalovirus status was reported to be diagnosed by the classifier with high specificity and sensitivity in both the original and validation cohorts. The study gave a list of some 150 TCR beta chains associated with cytomegalovirus. In a later analysis, TCRs clustered in the first cohort were found to also tend to co-occur in the 120 or so validation repertoires, with 94% of cluster scores above 0. A later analysis lacked HLA typing for the validation cohort, so it scored co-occurrence in that cohort across all 130 or so repertoires. In vitro tests confirmed that three of the cytomegalovirus-associated TCR beta chains recognize cytomegalovirus antigens. The authors suggested that the approach could potentially be generalized to other disease states and immunological phenotypes.

Reading from cysteine to phenylalanine, the CDR3 counts 14 amino acids. The sequence is cut down to CDR3 DNA, 42 bases in frame from base 1. V is reduced by 5 bases and J by 5 bases, leaving a spacing of 15 bases between them. CDR1 and CDR2, looked up from the germline V gene, are SGHTA and FQGNSA. The library was produced with the immunoSEQ multiplex PCR assay. The paper's processing steps were these. A statistical classification framework was built to diagnose cytomegalovirus status from the catalog of TCR beta chain sequences. As stored in TCRdb, this immuneACCESS dataset retains in-frame rearrangements with V and J assigned. A fraction of the clones does not appear; measured against another copy, unresolved V genes explain less than half of the discrepancy, and the remainder lacks a known reason. The V and J calls and clone size were taken over from that table, and D and trimming were inferred from the DNA. The sample table contains roughly 150,000 clones; only one count was recorded for about 88% of them. The ten largest clones capture 2% to 2.5% of the sample.

Donors formed part of the validation cohort, which comprised about 120 subjects and was distinct from the first cohort of 670 or so subjects. On this clone itself: What antigen it recognizes has not been identified. The input lacks base qualities; no much larger clone sits a single base away.

This clonotype originated in a young woman in good health and CMV-seronegative. Sequences were obtained from PBMCs. This chain joins TRBV7-2 to TRBJ2-5, and TRBD2 may be the D gene, going by 7 matching bases. The CDR3 region has the sequence CASSIGGVGETQYF. At the DNA level, the sequence is TGTGCCAGCAGCATAGGGGGGGTAGGGGAGACCCAGTACTTC.